The clone carrying this T cell receptor beta chain was seen only a few times. The sample belongs to a study of blood T cell repertoires in COVID-19. The wider study: Samples came from the United States, Italy and Spain, spanning acute and convalescent COVID-19.

Produced via immunoSEQ multiplex PCR; TCRdb's table is partial and in-frame only. This table has some 98,000 clones, approximately 80% appearing once. The CDR3 length is 16 residues. The V end was cut by 4 bases, the J end by 2 bases, with 18 bases between. CDR1 and CDR2 (germline): MNHEY, SVGAGI. The source of this sequence is a human donor in a cohort sampled during active COVID-19. The chain recombines TRBV6-5 with TRBJ2-7; weak D call: TRBD2 (6 bases). The material sequenced was peripheral blood. CDR3 region: CASSSGQWTTPYEQYF. The CDR3 DNA is TGTGCCAGCAGTTCCGGACAATGGACTACCCCCTACGAGCAGTACTTC.